What follows are 27 T cell receptor beta chains derived from one specimen sequenced in a study of blood T cell repertoires in COVID-19. The method was immunoSEQ multiplex PCR; TCRdb's version includes in-frame clones alone and lacks a portion of them. The data hold about 11,000 clones, with around 89% observed a single time. Sample: peripheral blood. The receptors were sampled from a human donor in a cohort sampled during active COVID-19.

CDR3 region: CAWSAQGWTGELFF. CDR3 DNA: TGTGCCTGGAGTGCACAGGGGTGGACCGGGGAGCTGTTTTTT. The chain links TRBV30 to TRBJ2-2; 7 bases map to TRBD1. The germline gives CDR1 GTSNPN, CDR2 SVGIG (reference sequence). This CDR3 is built from 14 residues. With V trimmed by 1 base and J by 5 bases, 4 bases remained unmatched.

The chain employs TRBV7-3 and TRBJ1-2; TRBD1 agrees at 8 bases. The V segment lost 4 bases and the J segment 4 bases; nucleotides outside the gene matches: 5. Germline V gene sequence: CDR1 SGHTA, CDR2 FQGTGA. The CDR3 totals 14 residues. The CDR3 coding sequence is TGTGCCAGCAGCTCGGGACAGGTCCCCTATGGCTACACCTTC. As protein: CASSSGQVPYGYTF.

This clone was recorded once. The sample holds other DNA sequences that translate to the same CDR3. The gene calls are TRBV7-6 and TRBJ2-5, with a tentative D call TRBD1 (5 bases). Germline V gives CDR1 SGHVS, CDR2 FNYEAQ. The CDR3 is made up of 11 amino acids. Between the trimmed V and J ends, which lost 5 bases and 5 bases, there was a span of 6 bases. The CDR3, as DNA: TGTGCCAGCAGCCCAGGGGAGACCCAGTACTTC. The encoded protein is CASSPGETQYF.

The genes are TRBV11-3 and TRBJ2-5; D is perhaps TRBD2 (5 bases). The V gene's germline CDR1 is SGHNT and CDR2 YENEEA. The CDR3 has 16 residues. V lost 0 bases and J 4 bases, leaving 15 bases between the germline ends. The CDR3 reads CASSLEPPGDGETQYF. CDR3 sequence (DNA): TGTGCCAGCAGCTTAGAACCTCCCGGGGATGGAGAGACCCAGTACTTC.

This clone was found once. This chain connects TRBV6-5 to TRBJ2-3; D uncertain. Germline V gene lookup returns CDR1 MNHEY and CDR2 SVGAGI. V was trimmed by 7 bases and J by 8 bases, leaving 19 bases between them. This CDR3 is 14 amino acids long. The CDR3: CASTIKESVSTQYF. The CDR3 DNA sequence: TGTGCCAGCACCATAAAGGAGAGCGTATCTACGCAGTATTTT.

The chain links TRBV10-3 to TRBJ2-5; D may be TRBD1 (6 bases). The length of the CDR3 is 13 residues. Germline CDR1 reads ENHRY; CDR2 reads SYGVKD. With 11 bases removed from V and 1 base from J, the gap between germline ends came to 14 bases. CDR3 nucleotides: TGTGCCTCCCTCGGACAGCCCCAAGAGACCCAGTACTTC. Amino acid sequence: CASLGQPQETQYF.

The chain is built from TRBV19 and TRBJ2-6; possible D gene TRBD1, 5 bases. Trimming took off 0 bases at V and 7 bases at J, with 16 bases between the two ends. CDR3 size: 17 residues. Germline CDR1 reads LNHDA; CDR2 reads SQIVND (reference sequence). This CDR3 reads CASSIDTTGRVANVLTF. CDR3 sequence (DNA): TGTGCCAGTAGTATAGATACTACAGGAAGGGTCGCCAACGTCCTGACTTTC.

This chain joins TRBV5-1 and TRBJ2-1; D gene uncertain. The CDR3 spans 14 residues. Trimming stripped 1 base from V and 0 bases from J, with 5 bases between. Germline V gene data show CDR1 as SGHRS and CDR2 as YFSETQ. The CDR3: CASSLLSSYNEQFF. In nucleotides, the CDR3 is TGCGCCAGCAGCTTGCTGAGCTCCTACAATGAGCAGTTCTTC.

This clone appeared a single time. The chain uses TRBV25-1 and TRBJ1-3; tentative D call: TRBD1 (6 bases). The ends were cut back, 2 bases at V and 4 bases at J, with 9 bases in the middle. Germline CDR1 reads MGHDK; CDR2 reads SYGVNS. CDR3 length: 14 amino acids. CDR3 region: CASSEGGSGNTIYF. Written as DNA, the CDR3 is TGTGCCAGCAGTGAAGGGGGCTCCGGAAACACCATATATTTT.

This chain links TRBV5-1 with TRBJ2-5, with 9 bases that match TRBD2. The CDR3 loop spans 13 amino acids. Germline lookup yields CDR1 SGHRS and CDR2 YFSETQ. The ends lost 4 bases at V and 4 bases at J; junction bases unmatched: 2. This CDR3 reads CASSLSGGETQYF. The CDR3 nucleotides are TGCGCCAGCAGCCTTAGCGGGGGAGAGACCCAGTACTTC.

The V call is TRBV4-1, the J call TRBJ2-1; 9 bases line up with TRBD2. Germline V gene sequence: CDR1 MGHRA, CDR2 YSYEKL. This CDR3 has 15 residues. The V gene end was trimmed by 2 bases and the J gene end by 5 bases; junction bases not matched to a gene: 4. The DNA for the CDR3 is TGCGCCAGCAGCCAATTAGCGGGGGTAAACAATGAGCAGTTCTTC. The encoded protein is CASSQLAGVNNEQFF.

The sample holds a few counts of this clone. V is TRBV12-3 or TRBV12-4 and J is TRBJ2-7; D is possibly TRBD1 (5 bases). Trimming took 1 base from V and 5 from J, leaving 6 bases between them. There are 12 residues in the CDR3. CDR3 region: CASSLGQNEQYF. The CDR3 DNA is TGTGCCAGCAGTTTAGGACAGAACGAGCAGTACTTC.

CDR3 in DNA: TGTGCCAGCAGTTTATCCCGGCCGGGACAGGGGTCGGGGACTGAAGCTTTCTTT. Amino acid sequence: CASSLSRPGQGSGTEAFF. The V call is TRBV28, the J call TRBJ1-1, with 10 bases lining up with TRBD1. The junction had 13 bases not matched to a gene; V was cut back by 1 base and J by 5 bases. Germline lookup yields CDR1 MDHEN and CDR2 SYDVKM. The CDR3 covers 18 residues.

The chain uses TRBV18 and TRBJ1-1; D remains unclear. The V gene's germline CDR1 is KGHSH and CDR2 LQKENI. This CDR3 spans 16 amino acids. V was trimmed by 3 bases and J by 0 bases, leaving 14 bases between them. The CDR3 sequence: CASSPYRDNMNTEAFF. The DNA of the CDR3 is TGTGCCAGCTCACCCTACAGAGACAACATGAACACTGAAGCTTTCTTT.

This chain connects TRBV29-1 to TRBJ1-2, with 12 bases identical to TRBD1. The trim removed 7 bases at V and 6 bases at J, leaving 6 bases unmatched. Germline V CDR1 and CDR2: SQVTM, ANQGSEA. This CDR3 is 13 amino acids long. CDR3 region: CSATGQGANGYTF. CDR3 in DNA: TGCAGCGCTACGGGACAGGGGGCCAATGGCTACACCTTC.

The chain couples TRBV28 to TRBJ2-7, with 9 bases aligning to TRBD2. The CDR3 totals 14 residues. Losses at the gene ends were 8 bases for V and 0 bases for J; bases not matched to a gene: 5. Germline V CDR1 and CDR2: MDHEN, SYDVKM. The CDR3 bases are TGTGCCAGCGGGGCGGGGGGGAGCTCCTACGAGCAGTACTTC. It codes for CASGAGGSSYEQYF.

This chain links TRBV28 with TRBJ2-7; D may be TRBD2 (6 bases). The CDR3 is 15 residues long. V was clipped by 4 bases and J by 0 bases, with 13 bases between them. In germline, CDR1 is MDHEN, CDR2 SYDVKM. CDR3 coding DNA: TGTGCCAGCAGTTCATTGGCTAGCGTCTCCTACGAGCAGTACTTC. It translates to CASSSLASVSYEQYF.

The chain uses TRBV9 and TRBJ1-2; a weak D match, TRBD1 (6 bases). The CDR3 contains 15 residues. V lost 3 bases to trimming and J lost 3 bases, with 15 bases between them. Per germline, CDR1 SGDLS and CDR2 YYNGEE. For the CDR3, the DNA is TGTGCCAGCAGCGCCAAGGGGGAATCGGACTATGGCTACACCTTC. Protein: CASSAKGESDYGYTF.

The V gene is TRBV6-5, the J gene TRBJ2-7; TRBD2 matches at 15 bases. Germline V CDR1 and CDR2: MNHEY, SVGAGI. The junction had 3 bases not matched to a gene; V was cut back by 2 bases and J by 4 bases. The CDR3 sequence is 16 residues long. CDR3 sequence reads: CASSYHGLAGGYEQYF. The CDR3 nucleotides read TGTGCCAGCAGTTACCATGGACTAGCGGGGGGGTACGAGCAGTACTTC.

The chain has TRBV19 and TRBJ2-2; D is ambiguous. The CDR3 is 13 amino acids. CDR1 is LNHDA and CDR2 is SQIVND in the germline V gene (reference sequence). The V and J ends lost 2 bases and 4 bases respectively, with 5 bases between them. This CDR3 reads CASSITFTGELFF. The CDR3 coding sequence is TGTGCCAGTAGTATAACATTCACCGGGGAGCTGTTTTTT.

The chain recombines TRBV27 with TRBJ1-1; 7 nucleotides align to TRBD1. The J segment lost 3 bases and the V segment lost 5 bases, leaving 9 bases of the junction unmatched. The length of the CDR3 is 15 residues. Per the germline V gene, CDR1 is MNHEY and CDR2 is SMNVEV (reference sequence). The CDR3 here is CASSTSTGSHTEAFF. The CDR3 DNA reads TGTGCCAGCAGTACCTCGACAGGGAGCCACACTGAAGCTTTCTTT.

This clone was recorded once. CDR3 in DNA: TGTGCCATCAGTGCTTCGAGCAATCAGCCCCAGCATTTT. Translation: CAISASSNQPQHF. The V and J genes are TRBV10-3 and TRBJ1-5, with D unresolved. The V gene lost 4 bases and the J gene lost 1 base, with 5 bases spanning the gap. CDR1 is ENHRY and CDR2 is SYGVKD in the germline V gene. CDR3 size: 13 residues.

V gene TRBV27 combines with J gene TRBJ2-1; TRBD1 agrees at 9 bases. With V trimmed by 4 bases and J by 10 bases, 11 bases remained unmatched. Germline lookup yields CDR1 MNHEY and CDR2 SMNVEV (reference sequence). This CDR3 is built from 15 residues. Written as DNA, the CDR3 is TGTGCCAGCAGTTCCCACAGGGGGCTTGAGGACGAGCAGTTCTTC. It translates to CASSSHRGLEDEQFF.

The chain uses TRBV3-1 (or the pseudogene TRBV3-2) and TRBJ1-4, with 7 bases lining up with TRBD1. Germline loops: CDR1 LGHDT, CDR2 YNNKEL (reference sequence). The CDR3 has 14 residues. Losses at the gene ends were 4 bases for V and 8 bases for J; bases not matched to a gene: 7. The CDR3 coding sequence is TGTGCCAGCAGCCCCTACAGGGGTTCCGAAAAACTGTTTTTT. It codes for CASSPYRGSEKLFF.

V and J are TRBV12-5 and TRBJ1-2; D is unclear. Germline-derived CDR1 and CDR2 are LGHNT and FRNRAP. This CDR3 spans 11 amino acids. The germline V and J ends were trimmed by 6 bases and 8 bases, with 10 bases remaining between them. CDR3 residues: CASGQGSGYTF. DNA of the CDR3: TGTGCTAGTGGACAAGGGAGCGGCTACACCTTC.

The V call is TRBV18, the J call TRBJ2-1; D remains ambiguous. This CDR3 has 14 residues. Germline V CDR1 and CDR2: KGHSH, LQKENI. Trimming removed 1 base at V and 2 bases at J, with 6 bases between. The CDR3 nucleotides read TGTGCCAGCTCACCACGGCAAACCTACAATGAGCAGTTCTTC. The encoded protein is CASSPRQTYNEQFF. Combining the CDR3 with reference TRBV18 and TRBJ2-1 gives the whole variable domain NAGVMQNPRHLVRRRGQEARLRCSPMKGHSHVYWYRQLPEEGLKFMVYLQKENIIDESGMPKERFSAEFPKEGPSILRIQQVVRGDSAAYFCASSPRQTYNEQFFGPGTRLTVL.

The V call is TRBV27, the J call TRBJ2-7, with 8 bases aligning to TRBD2. CDR1 and CDR2 (germline): MNHEY, SMNVEV (reference sequence). Germline trimming cut 3 bases from V and 2 bases from J; bases unmatched to any gene: 6. This CDR3 has 15 residues. The DNA for the CDR3 is TGTGCCAGCAGTTTGTCGCGGGGGGCGACCTACGAGCAGTACTTC. This translates into CASSLSRGATYEQYF.